The clone carrying this TCR beta chain has only a few counts. The data stem from a study of blood T cell repertoires in COVID-19. Study at large: There were acute and convalescent COVID-19 samples, and they came from the United States, Italy and Spain. Sources were T cells, B-cell-depleted T cells, or PBMCs; the material itself was cDNA or gDNA.

Seattle patient enrollment occurred during active infection, with longitudinal follow-up thereafter. The assay was immunoSEQ multiplex PCR, and TCRdb's table has in-frame clones only and misses some. This sample has about 270,000 clones, with approximately 87% found just once. From germline, CDR1 is LGHDT and CDR2 YNNKEL (reference sequence). V shed 1 base and J shed 4 bases, with 11 bases lying between them. The CDR3 totals 15 residues. This clonotype was obtained from a woman in her 30s with COVID-19, enrolled during active disease. V and J are TRBV3-1 (or the pseudogene TRBV3-2) and TRBJ2-1, with D possibly TRBD1 on 5 matching bases. Sample: peripheral blood. CDR3 sequence: CASSQGPGPYNEQFF. The CDR3 nucleotides read TGTGCCAGCAGCCAAGGGCCAGGGCCTTACAATGAGCAGTTCTTC.